These 4 T cell receptor beta chains share one sample of origin, sequenced in a study of blood T cell repertoires in COVID-19. The assay was immunoSEQ multiplex PCR, and TCRdb's table has in-frame clones only and misses some. This sample has around 160,000 clones, with roughly 86% found just once. The sequencing input was peripheral blood. The receptors stem from a man between 18 and 29 years old with acute or convalescent COVID-19.

The table lists this clone with a count of one. This chain links TRBV28 with TRBJ1-6; a weak D match, TRBD1 (6 bases). V lost 3 bases and J 9 bases, leaving 18 bases between the germline ends. CDR1 is MDHEN and CDR2 is SYDVKM in the germline V gene. The CDR3 extends over 16 amino acids. The CDR3 nucleotides are TGTGCCAGCAGTTTGGGGGGAGGGGGAGTGGGTTCACCCCTCCACTTT. Its protein is CASSLGGGGVGSPLHF. The full variable domain, rest sourced from reference TRBV28 and TRBJ1-6, is DVKVTQSSRYLVKRTGEKVFLECVQDMDHENMFWYRQDPGLGLRLIYFSYDVKMKEKGDIPEGYSVSREKKERFSLILESASTNQTSMYLCASSLGGGGVGSPLHFGNGTRLTVT.

The chain combines TRBV7-8 with TRBJ1-3; tentatively, D is TRBD1 (6 bases). CDR3 length: 14 amino acids. V was cut by 3 bases and J by 3 bases, with 9 bases left in between. From germline, CDR1 is SGHVS and CDR2 FQNEAQ. This CDR3 reads CASSLDRNGNTIYF. The CDR3 nucleotides are TGTGCCAGCAGCTTGGACAGAAATGGAAACACCATATATTTT.

The chain carries TRBV18 and TRBJ1-3; D might be TRBD1 (5 bases). With 2 bases removed from V and 3 bases from J, the gap between germline ends came to 14 bases. The CDR3 sequence is 16 residues long. Germline lookup yields CDR1 KGHSH and CDR2 LQKENI. CDR3: CASSPSAGLSGNTIYF. DNA of the CDR3: TGTGCCAGCTCACCAAGTGCAGGGTTGAGTGGAAACACCATATATTTT.

The chain has TRBV12-3 or TRBV12-4 and TRBJ2-1; 8 bases are a match to TRBD1. The CDR3 has 13 residues. The V segment lost 4 bases and the J segment 7 bases; nucleotides outside the gene matches: 3. The CDR3 DNA reads as TGTGCCAGCAGTTACAGGGGGATGAATGAGCAGTTCTTC. Translation: CASSYRGMNEQFF.